This entry describes one T cell receptor beta chain. Its antigen is not identified. Germline assignment: CDR1 SGHVS and CDR2 FQNEAQ. Trimming shortened V by 1 base and J by 6 bases, and 7 bases separated the two germline ends. CDR3 length: 13 amino acids. This sample stems from a study of vaccination and CD4 T cells after COVID-19. At the level of the study: Cells were stimulated with overlapping spike peptide pools from SARS-CoV-2, HCoV-NL63, HCoV-OC43 and HCoV-229E.

Treatment defined: approximately nine-day PBMC culture with coronavirus spike peptide pools or control peptides (ViraFEST assay). The study sequenced cultured CD4+ T cell DNA using the Oncomine TCR Beta short-read assay. One entry per CDR3 protein, called by TCRdb with MiXCR from the PCR reads. The profile shows some 21,000 distinct CDR3 sequences, almost 50% of them singletons. The sample was CD4+ T cells from blood, cultured in vitro. The TCR sequence derives from a human donor who had recovered from COVID-19. The gene calls are TRBV7-8 and TRBJ2-1, with D possibly matching TRBD1 (5 bases). The CDR3: CASSLGQFNEQFF. CDR3 nucleotides: TGTGCCAGCAGCTTAGGACAGTTCAATGAGCAGTTCTTC. Together with reference TRBV7-8 and TRBJ2-1, the CDR3 gives the full variable domain: GAGVSQSPRYKVAKRGQDVALRCDPISGHVSLFWYQQALGQGPEFLTYFQNEAQLDKSGLPSDRFFAERPEGSVSTLKIQRTQQEDSAVYLCASSLGQFNEQFFGPGTRLTVL.